A selection of T cell receptor beta chains follows, all from one sample in a study of CXCR3-negative and CXCR3-positive naive CD8 T cells. For each CDR3 protein, TCRdb gives one entry from its re-call of the 5' RACE reads, without DNA. This sample's table reports about 120,000 distinct CDR3 sequences. The sequencing input was naive CXCR3+ CD8+ T cells from blood. These receptors all stem from a human donor in good health. Some clones in this sample may be carry-over from other donors' samples. Each CDR3 is given with its conserved first and last residue. Fields, in order: V gene, J gene, CDR3 protein.

>TRBV7-9|TRBJ2-7
CASSPPVWESSYEQYF
>TRBV7-6|TRBJ1-6
CASSRRFNRGRSYNSPLHF
>TRBV10-3|TRBJ2-1
CAISAGTGMYEQFF
>TRBV7-8|TRBJ2-7
CASSLNSGQKAYEQYF
>TRBV6-5|TRBJ2-5
CASSYRGKETQYF
>TRBV29-1|TRBJ1-2
CSTSEDGINNYGYTF
>TRBV7-2|TRBJ2-7
CASSHGEFHEQYF
>TRBV20-1|TRBJ1-2
CSAPEGLGSYYGYTF
>TRBV28|TRBJ1-2
CASSVPTGPFNYGYTF
>TRBV19|TRBJ2-5
CASSSRDSYQETQYF
>TRBV15|TRBJ2-1
CATSRDVGAAEQFF
>TRBV19|TRBJ2-3
CASSIGGFTDTQYF
>TRBV28|TRBJ2-2
CASSFRRESSGELFF
>TRBV29-1|TRBJ2-2
CSVEVGFTNTGELFF
>TRBV29-1|TRBJ2-1
CSVDGNTGIGDNEQFF
>TRBV20-1|TRBJ2-1
CSAVSGVVNEQFF
>TRBV5-1|TRBJ2-7
CASSRTSGAYEQYF
>TRBV28|TRBJ1-4
CASSPPPGRANEKLFF
>TRBV30|TRBJ1-6
CAWSGFSSPLHF
>TRBV4-3|TRBJ2-5
CASSQDWGEETQYF
>TRBV3-1|TRBJ2-3
CASSQRAGRAFLDTQYF
>TRBV25-1|TRBJ2-3
CASSDPWTSGNTDTQYF
>TRBV5-1|TRBJ2-1
CASQEPRELGMPFF
>TRBV5-1|TRBJ2-7
CASSFLGIEQYF
>TRBV11-2|TRBJ2-7
CASSAPTGTGYYEQYF
>TRBV24-1|TRBJ1-2
CATSGDTQGDLYGYTF
>TRBV7-2|TRBJ2-1
CASSLVPHYNEQFF
>TRBV29-1|TRBJ2-3
CSVVVRDNTDTQYF
>TRBV12-3/TRBV12-4|TRBJ1-6
CASSPVNSPLHF
>TRBV7-8|TRBJ2-1
CASSLLQTLYNEQFF
>TRBV25-1|TRBJ1-2
CASSEGRGSGYTF
>TRBV4-1|TRBJ2-1
CASSQVPGTVSYNEQFF
>TRBV20-1|TRBJ2-5
CSLKRTKDQGYSSGATQYF
>TRBV3-1|TRBJ2-7
CASSQVARPVYEQYF
>TRBV20-1|TRBJ2-1
CSANGPDRLTYNEQFF
>TRBV18|TRBJ1-6
CASSPDRGRLSSYNSPLHF
>TRBV6-2/TRBV6-3|TRBJ2-7
CASGTGRGIYEQYF
>TRBV7-7|TRBJ2-2
CASSFGLVDISKNTGELFF
>TRBV24-1|TRBJ2-7
CATSASSYEQYF
>TRBV7-6|TRBJ2-1
CASSLGYSGSRNEQFF
>TRBV28|TRBJ2-5
CASTQGETQYF
>TRBV29-1|TRBJ2-2
CSVGTVAGELFF